This TCR beta chain emerged from a study of OX40 agonist ivuxolimab in advanced cancers. Generated by immunoSEQ multiplex PCR, the TCRdb table keeps only in-frame clones and is missing some. This sample has 30,000 to 40,000 clones, with approximately 91% found just once. The TCR comes from an adult with an advanced solid tumor such as melanoma, head and neck, liver or kidney cancer. The specimen was CD4+ or CD8+ T cells sorted from blood, collected in a trial of the OX40 agonist ivuxolimab.

CDR3 amino acids: CASSILTGTSVDEQFF. The CDR3 DNA reads as TGTGCCAGTAGTATATTAACCGGGACTAGCGTTGATGAGCAGTTCTTC. This sequence joins TRBV19 and TRBJ2-1, with 10 positions matching TRBD2. This CDR3 has 16 amino acids. V lost 2 bases to trimming and J lost 8 bases; unmatched junction nucleotides: 9. In germline, CDR1 is LNHDA, CDR2 SQIVND (reference sequence).